Sequencing of this T cell receptor (beta chain) was carried out in a study of a mutant IDH1 vaccine in newly diagnosed glioma. Study-wide background: Most patients had received both radiotherapy and temozolomide, the prior options being radiotherapy, temozolomide, or both.

Sequenced by immunoSEQ multiplex PCR; TCRdb stores in-frame clones only, minus some. The table shows around 65,000 clones, with about 80% occurring only once. Germline values: CDR1 SGHRS, CDR2 YFSETQ. The CDR3 has 12 residues. V lost 4 bases to trimming and J lost 4 bases, with 3 bases between them. Concerning this clone itself: The antigen is undetermined.

Described time point: week 11, during vaccination. The investigators gave 300 ug of mutant IDH1 20-mer peptide in each vaccine dose, together with topical imiquimod. The V gene is TRBV5-1, the J gene TRBJ2-6; D is unresolved. The sample in question was PBMCs, obtained from a glioma patient whose treatment included an IDH1 peptide vaccine. The clonotype was recovered from a man in his forties or fifties with glioma. The CDR3 sequence: CASSAGANVLTF. The DNA of the CDR3 is TGCGCCAGCAGCGCCGGGGCCAACGTCCTGACTTTC.